The rows below give T cell receptor beta chains drawn from one sample of a study of cytomegalovirus exposure and HLA in healthy donors. Sequencing was performed with immunoSEQ multiplex PCR; in TCRdb, only in-frame clones are kept and a portion is missing. The repertoire includes hundreds of thousands of clones, over 80% of them detected once, and about 6% sits in the top ten. The specimen sequenced was PBMCs. The receptor source for this set is a woman younger than 30 in good health and CMV-seronegative. CDR3s include the opening cysteine and the closing phenylalanine or tryptophan. Each record gives: clone size, V gene, J gene, D gene, CDR3 DNA, CDR3 protein. D genes are given only for firm matches. Clone size is not always given. Where it is, it says once, few, many or a class for expanded clones.

>.|TRBV4-1|TRBJ1-4|.
TGCGCCAGCAGCCAAGTCCTAGGGGAAAAACTGTTTTTT
CASSQVLGEKLFF
>.|TRBV27|TRBJ2-1|TRBD2
TGTGCCAGCAGTTTTTCAGCGGGAGGGTACAATGAGCAGTTCTTC
CASSFSAGGYNEQFF
>.|TRBV4-1|TRBJ1-4|.
TGCGCCAGCAGCCAAGAGGAGGGAGTTGGGGACGAAAAACTGTTTTTT
CASSQEEGVGDEKLFF
>once|TRBV30|TRBJ2-7|TRBD2
TGTGCCTGGAGTTATAGCGGGAAGGGGCTCGAGCAGTACTTC
CAWSYSGKGLEQYF
>.|TRBV27|TRBJ2-3|.
TGTGCCAGCAGTTCCACCTCGGGGGCCGATACGCAGTATTTT
CASSSTSGADTQYF
>.|TRBV6-5|TRBJ2-1|TRBD1
TGTGCCAGCAGTTACTCGAGGGGGCATGAGCAGTTCTTC
CASSYSRGHEQFF
>.|TRBV6-1|TRBJ2-7|TRBD1
TGTGCCAGCAGTTATGACAGGGAAGGTAGGCAGTACTTC
CASSYDREGRQYF
>.|TRBV19|TRBJ2-1|.
TGTGCCAGTAGTGTCGCCATTACAGGGTCGCCTCACAATGAGCAGTTCTTC
CASSVAITGSPHNEQFF
>once|TRBV6-6|TRBJ1-1|.
TGTGCCACCCTACGGGGAAACACTGAAGCTTTCTTT
CATLRGNTEAFF
>.|TRBV18|TRBJ2-7|.
TGTGCCAGCTCCCAGCCCGGGACGGAGGCCTACGAGCAGTACTTC
CASSQPGTEAYEQYF
>.|TRBV29-1|TRBJ1-3|.
TGCAGCGTTGCGACGGACGTTGGAAACACCATATATTTT
CSVATDVGNTIYF
>.|TRBV5-1|TRBJ2-4|.
TGCGCCAGCAGCCCAGGCGTTAGAGACATTCAGTACTTC
CASSPGVRDIQYF
>.|TRBV2|TRBJ2-4|.
TGTGCCAGCACCCCGGCAGGGCAAGCCAAAAACATTCAGTACTTC
CASTPAGQAKNIQYF
>.|TRBV12-5|TRBJ2-7|TRBD1
TGTGCTAGTGGCCTAGGGCAGGGGGTAGGCGAGCAGTACTTC
CASGLGQGVGEQYF
>few|TRBV7-8|TRBJ2-7|.
TGTGCCAGCAGCTTAATGAGACACGAGCAGTACTTC
CASSLMRHEQYF
>.|TRBV10-3|TRBJ1-1|.
TGTGCCATCAGTGAGCCCGAGAGGGGTTCAAGGGCTTTCTTT
CAISEPERGSRAFF
>.|TRBV15|TRBJ1-4|TRBD1
TGTGCCACCAGCAGAGTCACAGGGGATGTTGAAAAACTGTTTTTT
CATSRVTGDVEKLFF
>.|TRBV2|TRBJ2-1|.
TGTGCCAGCAGGTCGACACCAAGCTCCTACAATGAGCAGTTCTTC
CASRSTPSSYNEQFF
>.|TRBV27|TRBJ2-7|.
TGTGCCAGCAGTTTGAGCCGGTATTACGAGCAGTACTTC
CASSLSRYYEQYF
>.|TRBV2|TRBJ2-1|.
TGTGCCAGCAGTGTGGGCCAGCAGTTCTTC
CASSVGQQFF
>.|TRBV2|TRBJ1-4|.
TGTGCCAGCGGCGGACGGAGCACAACTAATGAAAAACTGTTTTTT
CASGGRSTTNEKLFF
>.|TRBV4-2|TRBJ1-2|TRBD1
TGTGCCGTCGGGAGACAGGGTGGCTACACCTTC
CAVGRQGGYTF
>.|TRBV2|TRBJ2-1|TRBD1
TGTGCCAGCAGCCGGGACAGGGTCAATGAGCAGTTCTTC
CASSRDRVNEQFF
>.|TRBV5-1|TRBJ1-1|.
TGCGCCAGCAGCTTGGGAGTGAACACTGAAGCTTTCTTT
CASSLGVNTEAFF
>.|TRBV28|TRBJ2-7|.
TGTGCCAGCAGTTCAGACTATGACGAGCAGTACTTC
CASSSDYDEQYF
>.|TRBV5-1|TRBJ2-3|TRBD1
TGCGCCAGCAGCTACGGACAGGGGTATAATGCGGATACGCAGTATTTT
CASSYGQGYNADTQYF
>.|TRBV19|TRBJ2-7|TRBD2
TGTGCCAGTAGCACAACTAAAGGACTAGCGGGAGTTTACGAGCAGTACTTC
CASSTTKGLAGVYEQYF
>.|TRBV10-3|TRBJ2-1|.
TGTGCCATCAGTGATAGGGGCGATGAGCAGTTCTTC
CAISDRGDEQFF
>.|TRBV2|TRBJ1-2|.
TGTGCCAGCAGTGAACAGTATGGCTACACCTTC
CASSEQYGYTF
>.|TRBV27|TRBJ2-7|.
TGTGCCAGCAGTTTATCGGCGGGATCTAACGAGCAGTACTTC
CASSLSAGSNEQYF
>.|TRBV5-1|TRBJ1-5|.
TGCGCCAGCAGCTTGGTGCCAGACAGCAATCAGCCCCAGCATTTT
CASSLVPDSNQPQHF
>.|TRBV2|TRBJ2-1|.
TGTGCCAGTGCATGGCGCGAGCAGTTCTTC
CASAWREQFF
>.|TRBV7-9|TRBJ1-3|.
TGTGCCAGCAGCCCGCGGGAAAGCTCTGGAAACACCATATATTTT
CASSPRESSGNTIYF
>.|TRBV19|TRBJ2-2|TRBD1
TGTGCCAGTACTTTAACCGGGACAGACGTAGCCGGGGAGCTGTTTTTT
CASTLTGTDVAGELFF
>.|TRBV30|TRBJ2-7|TRBD2
TGTGCCTGGAGTGTAAATCTAGCGGGAGGTGACGAGCAGTACTTC
CAWSVNLAGGDEQYF
>.|TRBV5-1|TRBJ2-7|TRBD1
TGCGCCAGCAGCTTGGGACAGGGTCAGGACGAGCAGTACTTC
CASSLGQGQDEQYF
>.|TRBV9|TRBJ1-1|TRBD1
TGTGCCAGCAGCGTAGTAGCAGGACAGGGAGGAACTGAAGCTTTCTTT
CASSVVAGQGGTEAFF
>few|TRBV13|TRBJ1-2|TRBD1
TGTGCCAGCAGCTTAGAGGGACAGCGTGGCTACACCTTC
CASSLEGQRGYTF
>.|TRBV9|TRBJ2-7|TRBD2
TGTGCCAGCAGCGTAGCTGTCGCTAGCGGGAGCTACGAGCAGTACTTC
CASSVAVASGSYEQYF
>.|TRBV28|TRBJ1-1|TRBD1
TGTGCCAGCAGTTTGAGGGGGCGATACACTGAAGCTTTCTTT
CASSLRGRYTEAFF
>.|TRBV7-3|TRBJ2-7|TRBD1
TGTGCCAGCAGCGAGTCCGGGACAGAAGAATACGAGCAGTACTTC
CASSESGTEEYEQYF
>once|TRBV18|TRBJ1-1|.
TGTGCCAGCTCATACGGATTCCTGAACACTGAAGCTTTCTTT
CASSYGFLNTEAFF
>.|TRBV5-1|TRBJ2-3|TRBD2
TGCGCCAGCAGCCTTGAGACTAGCGGGGGGGTTGGAGATACGCAGTATTTT
CASSLETSGGVGDTQYF
>.|TRBV6-1|TRBJ2-7|.
TGTGCCAGCAGTGAAGGACAGGATCAGTACTTC
CASSEGQDQYF
>.|TRBV2|TRBJ2-2|.
TGTGCCAGCAGCGAACGTAGCCCAGGCAAAACCGGGGAGCTGTTTTTT
CASSERSPGKTGELFF
>few|TRBV14|TRBJ1-1|.
TGTGCCAGCAGCCAAGCCCCAGGGTGGGCTTTCTTT
CASSQAPGWAFF
>.|TRBV27|TRBJ2-1|TRBD1
TGTGCCAGCAGAATGACAGGGGCCAGCTACAATGAGCAGTTCTTC
CASRMTGASYNEQFF
>.|TRBV27|TRBJ1-5|.
TGTGCCAGCAGTCCTGGGGCAACAATTCGCAATCAGCCCCAGCATTTT
CASSPGATIRNQPQHF
>.|TRBV10-2|TRBJ1-1|.
TGCGCCAGCAGTGGCTTCCTACTGCGGGCGGAAAACACTGAAGCTTTCTTT
CASSGFLLRAENTEAFF
>.|TRBV6-5|TRBJ2-2|TRBD2
TGTGCCAGCAGATCCCTAGCGGGAGTCACCGGGGAGCTGTTTTTT
CASRSLAGVTGELFF
>.|TRBV29-1|TRBJ1-5|.
TGCAGCGCTGAGGTCGTGGGGGTGGATCAGCCCCAGCATTTT
CSAEVVGVDQPQHF
>.|TRBV27|TRBJ1-2|TRBD1
TGTGCCAGCAGTTTTCGGACAGGGGTGAGGGGCTACACCTTC
CASSFRTGVRGYTF
>.|TRBV5-1|TRBJ2-3|TRBD1
TGCGCCAGCAGCTTTGACAGGGGAGCGGGTAGGGCAGATACGCAGTATTTT
CASSFDRGAGRADTQYF
>.|TRBV6-6|TRBJ2-6|.
TGTGCCAGCAGCCGGGGAGGATCTGGGGCCAACGTCCTGACTTTC
CASSRGGSGANVLTF
>few|TRBV5-1|TRBJ2-1|TRBD2
TGCGCCAGCGGCTTGGCTAGCGGGAGCGGTGAGCAGTTCTTC
CASGLASGSGEQFF
>.|TRBV6-5|TRBJ2-7|.
TGTGCCAGCAGATCCCGAGGGGGGCGGGGGTACGAGCAGTACTTC
CASRSRGGRGYEQYF
>.|TRBV7-7|TRBJ2-7|TRBD1
TGTGCCAGCAGCGGACAGGCAAGCTACGAGCAGTACTTC
CASSGQASYEQYF